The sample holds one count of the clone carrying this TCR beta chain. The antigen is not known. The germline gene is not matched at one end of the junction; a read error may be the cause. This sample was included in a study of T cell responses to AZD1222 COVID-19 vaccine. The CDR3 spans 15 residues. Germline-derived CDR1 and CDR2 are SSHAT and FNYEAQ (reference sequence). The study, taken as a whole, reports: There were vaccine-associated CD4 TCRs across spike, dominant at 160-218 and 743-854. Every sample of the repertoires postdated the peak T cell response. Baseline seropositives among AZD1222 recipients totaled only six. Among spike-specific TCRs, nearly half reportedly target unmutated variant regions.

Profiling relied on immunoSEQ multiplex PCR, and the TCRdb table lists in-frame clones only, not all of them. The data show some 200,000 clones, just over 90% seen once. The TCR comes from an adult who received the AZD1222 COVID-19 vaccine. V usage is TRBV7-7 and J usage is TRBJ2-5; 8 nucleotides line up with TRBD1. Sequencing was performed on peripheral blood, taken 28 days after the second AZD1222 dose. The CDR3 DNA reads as TGTGCTAGCAGCAGAGGGACAGGAGGACAAGAGACCCAGTACTTC. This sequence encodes CASSRGTGGQETQYF.